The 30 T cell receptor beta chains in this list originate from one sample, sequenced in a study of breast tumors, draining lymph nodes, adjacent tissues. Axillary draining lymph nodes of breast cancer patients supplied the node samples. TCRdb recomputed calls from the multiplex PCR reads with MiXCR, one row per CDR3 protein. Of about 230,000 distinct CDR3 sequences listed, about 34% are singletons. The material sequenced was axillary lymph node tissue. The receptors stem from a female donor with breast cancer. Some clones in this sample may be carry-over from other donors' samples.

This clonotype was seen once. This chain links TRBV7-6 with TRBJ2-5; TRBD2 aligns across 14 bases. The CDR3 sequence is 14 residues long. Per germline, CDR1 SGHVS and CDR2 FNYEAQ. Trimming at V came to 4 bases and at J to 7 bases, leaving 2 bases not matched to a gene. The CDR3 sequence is CASSSGLAGGTQYF. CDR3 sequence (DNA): TGTGCCAGCAGCTCCGGACTAGCGGGAGGGACCCAGTACTTC.

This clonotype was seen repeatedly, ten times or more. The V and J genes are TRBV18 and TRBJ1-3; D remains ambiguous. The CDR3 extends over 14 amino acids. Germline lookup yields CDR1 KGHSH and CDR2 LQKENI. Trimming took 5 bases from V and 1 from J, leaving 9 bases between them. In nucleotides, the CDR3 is TGTGCCAGCTCAGGCGGAAAATCTGGAAACACCATATATTTT. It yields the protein CASSGGKSGNTIYF.

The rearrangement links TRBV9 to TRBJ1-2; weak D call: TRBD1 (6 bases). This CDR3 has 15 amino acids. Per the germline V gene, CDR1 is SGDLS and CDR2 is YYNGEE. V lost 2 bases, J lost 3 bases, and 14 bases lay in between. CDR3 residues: CASSVAGDKDYGYTF. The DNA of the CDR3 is TGTGCCAGCAGCGTGGCAGGGGACAAGGACTATGGCTACACCTTC.

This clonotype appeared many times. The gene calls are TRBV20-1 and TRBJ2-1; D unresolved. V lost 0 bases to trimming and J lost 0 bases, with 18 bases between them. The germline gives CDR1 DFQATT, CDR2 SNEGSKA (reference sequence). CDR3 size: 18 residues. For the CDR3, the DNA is TGCAGTGCTAGAGATGGCGCCCCAGGACCTAGCTCCTACAATGAGCAGTTCTTC. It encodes CSARDGAPGPSSYNEQFF.

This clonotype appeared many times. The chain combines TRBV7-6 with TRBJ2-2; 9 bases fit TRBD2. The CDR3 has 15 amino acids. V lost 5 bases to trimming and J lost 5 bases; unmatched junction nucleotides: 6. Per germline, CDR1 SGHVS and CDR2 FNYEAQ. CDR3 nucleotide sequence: TGTGCCAGCAGCCTAATGACTAGCGGAACCGGGGAGCTGTTTTTT. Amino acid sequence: CASSLMTSGTGELFF.

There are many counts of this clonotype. The CDR3 nucleotides read TGCAGTGCTAGAGATCGGGAGGGGAGAAGGAACATTCAGTACTTC. This sequence encodes CSARDREGRRNIQYF. The chain links TRBV20-1 to TRBJ2-4; the match to TRBD2 covers 8 bases. The germline gives CDR1 DFQATT, CDR2 SNEGSKA (reference sequence). This CDR3 has 15 amino acids. After removal of 0 bases from V and 7 bases from J, the junction contained 8 bases not matched to a gene.

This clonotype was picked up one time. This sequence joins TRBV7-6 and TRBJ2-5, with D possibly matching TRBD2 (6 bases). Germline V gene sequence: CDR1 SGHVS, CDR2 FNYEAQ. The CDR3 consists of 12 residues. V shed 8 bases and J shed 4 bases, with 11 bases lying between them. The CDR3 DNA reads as TGTGCCAGCGGGGACTTGTCAGAGACCCAGTACTTC. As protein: CASGDLSETQYF.

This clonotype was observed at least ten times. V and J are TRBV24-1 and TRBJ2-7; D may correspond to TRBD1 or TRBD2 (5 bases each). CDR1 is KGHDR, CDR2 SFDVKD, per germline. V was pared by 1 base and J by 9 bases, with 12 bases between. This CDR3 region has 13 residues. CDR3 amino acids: CATSDLDSRGQYF. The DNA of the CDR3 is TGTGCCACCAGTGATTTAGACAGCCGGGGGCAGTACTTC.

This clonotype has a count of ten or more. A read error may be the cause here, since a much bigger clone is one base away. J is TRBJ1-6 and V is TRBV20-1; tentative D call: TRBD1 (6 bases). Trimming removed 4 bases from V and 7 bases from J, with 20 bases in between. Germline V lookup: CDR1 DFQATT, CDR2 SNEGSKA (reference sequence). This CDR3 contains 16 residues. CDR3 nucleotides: TGCAGTGCTACTCGGACCGCGCGGGGGCCAAATTCACCCCTCCACTTT. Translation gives CSATRTARGPNSPLHF.

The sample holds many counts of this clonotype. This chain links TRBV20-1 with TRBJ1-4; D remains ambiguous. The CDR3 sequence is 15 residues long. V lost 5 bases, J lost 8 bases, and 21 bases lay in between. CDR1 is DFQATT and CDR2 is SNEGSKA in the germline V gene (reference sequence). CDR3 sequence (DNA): TGCAGTGCTCCTACCTCCGGATCAGCGCCCGAAAAACTGTTTTTT. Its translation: CSAPTSGSAPEKLFF.

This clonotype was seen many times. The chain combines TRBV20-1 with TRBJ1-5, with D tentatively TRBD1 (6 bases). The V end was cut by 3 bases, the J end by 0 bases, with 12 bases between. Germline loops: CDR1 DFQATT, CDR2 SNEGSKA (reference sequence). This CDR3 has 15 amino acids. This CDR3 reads CSARDRAISNQPQHF. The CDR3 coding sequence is TGCAGTGCTAGGGACAGAGCTATTAGCAATCAGCCCCAGCATTTT.

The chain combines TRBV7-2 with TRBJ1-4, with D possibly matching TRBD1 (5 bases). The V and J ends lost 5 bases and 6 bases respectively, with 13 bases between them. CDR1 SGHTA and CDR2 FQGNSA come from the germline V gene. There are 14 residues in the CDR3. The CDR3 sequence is CASSTRVLDEKLFF. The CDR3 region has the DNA TGTGCCAGCAGCACCAGGGTATTGGATGAAAAACTGTTTTTT.

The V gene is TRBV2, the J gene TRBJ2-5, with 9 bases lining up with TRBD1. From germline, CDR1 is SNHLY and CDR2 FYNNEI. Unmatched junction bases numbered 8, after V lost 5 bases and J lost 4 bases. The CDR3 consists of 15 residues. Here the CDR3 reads CASSRTGTGPETQYF. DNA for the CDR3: TGTGCCAGCAGTCGTACCGGGACAGGGCCAGAGACCCAGTACTTC.

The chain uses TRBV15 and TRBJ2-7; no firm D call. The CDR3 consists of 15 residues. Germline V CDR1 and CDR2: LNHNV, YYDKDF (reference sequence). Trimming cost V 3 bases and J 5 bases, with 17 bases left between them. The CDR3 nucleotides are TGTGCCACCAGCAGGCCTCGGGCCCTAGGCAACGAGCAGTACTTC. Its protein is CATSRPRALGNEQYF.

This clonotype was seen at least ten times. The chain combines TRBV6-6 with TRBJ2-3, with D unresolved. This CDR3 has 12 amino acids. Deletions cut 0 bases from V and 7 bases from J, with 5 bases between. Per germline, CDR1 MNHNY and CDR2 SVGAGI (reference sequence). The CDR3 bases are TGTGCCAGCAGTTACTCGGGGTATACGCAGTATTTT. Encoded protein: CASSYSGYTQYF.

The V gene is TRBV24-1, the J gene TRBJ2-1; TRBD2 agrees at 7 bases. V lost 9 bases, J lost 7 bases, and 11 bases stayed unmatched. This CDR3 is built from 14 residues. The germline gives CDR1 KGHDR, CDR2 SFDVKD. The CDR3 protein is CATVSSGARNEQFF. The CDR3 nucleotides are TGTGCCACCGTTTCTAGCGGAGCTAGGAATGAGCAGTTCTTC.

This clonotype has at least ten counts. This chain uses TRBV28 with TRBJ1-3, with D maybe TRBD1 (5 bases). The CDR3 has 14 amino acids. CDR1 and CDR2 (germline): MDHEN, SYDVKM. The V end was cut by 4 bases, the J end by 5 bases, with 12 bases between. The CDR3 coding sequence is TGTGCCAGCAGTTCTCAGGGATTGCGAAACACCATATATTTT. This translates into CASSSQGLRNTIYF. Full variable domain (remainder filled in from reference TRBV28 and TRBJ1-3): DVKVTQSSRYLVKRTGEKVFLECVQDMDHENMFWYRQDPGLGLRLIYFSYDVKMKEKGDIPEGYSVSREKKERFSLILESASTNQTSMYLCASSSQGLRNTIYFGEGSWLTVV.

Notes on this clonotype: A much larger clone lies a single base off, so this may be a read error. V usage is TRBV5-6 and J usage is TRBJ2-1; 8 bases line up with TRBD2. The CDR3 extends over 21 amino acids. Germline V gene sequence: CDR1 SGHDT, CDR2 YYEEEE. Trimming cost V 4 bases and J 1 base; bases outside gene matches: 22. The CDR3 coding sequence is TGTGCCAGCAGCACCGGGACTATCGGGAGGGCCGGTATTGGATCCTACAATGAGCAGTTCTTC. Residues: CASSTGTIGRAGIGSYNEQFF.

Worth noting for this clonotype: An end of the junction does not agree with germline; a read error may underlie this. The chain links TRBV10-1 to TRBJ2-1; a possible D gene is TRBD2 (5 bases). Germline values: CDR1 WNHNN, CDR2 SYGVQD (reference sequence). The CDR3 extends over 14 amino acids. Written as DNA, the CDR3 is TGCGCCAACAGTGATTCCGGGACCTACAATGAGCAGTTCTTC. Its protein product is CANSDSGTYNEQFF.

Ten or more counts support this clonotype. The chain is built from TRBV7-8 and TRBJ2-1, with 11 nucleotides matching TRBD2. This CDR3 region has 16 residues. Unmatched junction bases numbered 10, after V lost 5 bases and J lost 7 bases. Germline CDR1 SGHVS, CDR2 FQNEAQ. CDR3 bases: TGTGCCAGCAGCCGGATAGCGGGAGGGCTGGGAAATGAGCAGTTCTTC. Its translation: CASSRIAGGLGNEQFF.

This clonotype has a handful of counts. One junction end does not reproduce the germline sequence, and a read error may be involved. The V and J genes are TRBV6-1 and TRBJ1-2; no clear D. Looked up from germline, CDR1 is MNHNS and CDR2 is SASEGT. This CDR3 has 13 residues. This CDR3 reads CASSETGRSGYTF. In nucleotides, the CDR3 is TGTGCCAGTAGTGAAACGGGGAGGTCTGGCTACACCTTC.

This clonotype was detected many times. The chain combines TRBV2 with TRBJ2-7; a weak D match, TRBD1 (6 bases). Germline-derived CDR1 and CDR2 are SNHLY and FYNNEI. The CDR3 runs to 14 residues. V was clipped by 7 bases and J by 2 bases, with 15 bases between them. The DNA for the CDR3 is TGTGCCAGCACTCTAGACAGGAGGACCTACGAGCAGTACTTC. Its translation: CASTLDRRTYEQYF.

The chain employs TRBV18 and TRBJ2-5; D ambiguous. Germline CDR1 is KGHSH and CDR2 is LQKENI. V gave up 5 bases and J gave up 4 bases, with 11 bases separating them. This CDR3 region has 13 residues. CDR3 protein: CASSSSAGETQYF. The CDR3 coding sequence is TGTGCCAGCTCATCATCGGCTGGAGAGACCCAGTACTTC.

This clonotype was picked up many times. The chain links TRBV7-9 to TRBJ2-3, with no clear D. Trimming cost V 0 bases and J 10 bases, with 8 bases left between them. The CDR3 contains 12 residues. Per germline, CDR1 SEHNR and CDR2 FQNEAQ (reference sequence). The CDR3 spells CASSLAMIAQYF. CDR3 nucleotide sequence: TGTGCCAGCAGCTTAGCGATGATAGCGCAGTATTTT.

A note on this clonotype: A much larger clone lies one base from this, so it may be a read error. The CDR3 spells CAGSLGARGDTQYF. The CDR3 nucleotides are TGTGCCGGCAGTTTGGGGGCTAGGGGTGATACGCAGTATTTT. This chain joins TRBV4-2 and TRBJ2-3; a weak D match, TRBD1 (6 bases). Germline V gives CDR1 LGHNA, CDR2 YNFKEQ. The CDR3 has 14 residues.

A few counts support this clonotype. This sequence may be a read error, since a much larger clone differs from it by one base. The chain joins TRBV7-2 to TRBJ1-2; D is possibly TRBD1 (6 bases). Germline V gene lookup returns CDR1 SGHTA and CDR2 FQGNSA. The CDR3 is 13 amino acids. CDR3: CASSLSRDTQYAF. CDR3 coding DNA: TGTGCCAGCAGCTTATCCCGGGACACCCAATACGCCTTC.

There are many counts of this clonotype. CDR3 amino acids: CASSLTRMNTEAFF. In nucleotides, the CDR3 is TGTGCCAGCAGCTTGACCAGGATGAACACTGAAGCTTTCTTT. The V call is TRBV7-8, the J call TRBJ1-1; D call uncertain. The V gene's germline CDR1 is SGHVS and CDR2 FQNEAQ. V was pared by 3 bases and J by 0 bases, with 8 bases between. This CDR3 is 14 amino acids long.

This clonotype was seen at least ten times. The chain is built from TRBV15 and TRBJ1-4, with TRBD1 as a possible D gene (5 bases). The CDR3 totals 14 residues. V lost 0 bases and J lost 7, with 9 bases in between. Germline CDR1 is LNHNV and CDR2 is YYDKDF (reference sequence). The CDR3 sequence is CATSRDRGAEKLFF. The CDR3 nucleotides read TGTGCCACCAGCAGAGATAGAGGGGCTGAAAAACTGTTTTTT.

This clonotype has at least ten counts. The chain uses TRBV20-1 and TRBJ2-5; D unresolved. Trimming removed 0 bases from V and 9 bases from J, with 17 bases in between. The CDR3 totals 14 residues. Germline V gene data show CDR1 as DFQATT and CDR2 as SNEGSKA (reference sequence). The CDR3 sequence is CSARERRNNMAQYF. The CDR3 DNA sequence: TGCAGTGCTAGAGAAAGACGCAACAATATGGCCCAGTACTTC.

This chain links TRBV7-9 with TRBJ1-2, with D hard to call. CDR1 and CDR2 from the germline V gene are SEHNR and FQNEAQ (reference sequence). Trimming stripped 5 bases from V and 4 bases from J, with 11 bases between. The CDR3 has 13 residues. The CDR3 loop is CASSPERAYGYTF. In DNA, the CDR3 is TGTGCCAGCAGCCCAGAGAGGGCCTATGGCTACACCTTC.